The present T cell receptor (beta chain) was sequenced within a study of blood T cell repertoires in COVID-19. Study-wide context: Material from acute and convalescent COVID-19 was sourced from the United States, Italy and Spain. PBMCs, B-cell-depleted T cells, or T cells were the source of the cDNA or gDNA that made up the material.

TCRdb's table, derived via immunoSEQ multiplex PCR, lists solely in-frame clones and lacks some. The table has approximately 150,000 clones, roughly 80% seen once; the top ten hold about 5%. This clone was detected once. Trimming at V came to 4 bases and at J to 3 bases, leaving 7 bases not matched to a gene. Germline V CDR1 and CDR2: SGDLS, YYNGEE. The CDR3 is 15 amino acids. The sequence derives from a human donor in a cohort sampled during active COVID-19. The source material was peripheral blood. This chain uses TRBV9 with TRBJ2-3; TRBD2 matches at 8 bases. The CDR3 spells CASSPRGGQTDTQYF. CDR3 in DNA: TGTGCCAGCAGCCCCCGGGGGGGCCAAACAGATACGCAGTATTTT.